Below are 28 T cell receptor beta chains sequenced from a single sample in a study of graft-versus-host responses after intestinal transplantation. TCRdb's copy holds only in-frame clones and misses some; the assay was immunoSEQ multiplex PCR. This table holds tens of thousands of clones, roughly 89% found once. For these TCRs, the target antigens are not known. The sample was unstimulated CD4+ T cells sorted from spleen or lymph node cells, taken before intestinal transplant. These receptors were taken from a human donor who received an intestinal transplant.

CDR3 sequence reads: CSVAFGYGYTF. In DNA form, the CDR3 reads TGCAGCGTTGCTTTCGGTTATGGCTACACCTTC. The chain has TRBV29-1 and TRBJ1-2; D ambiguous. Germline assignment: CDR1 SQVTM and CDR2 ANQGSEA. The CDR3 covers 11 residues. V was shortened by 4 bases and J by 5 bases, with 8 bases between the two germline ends.

The chain links TRBV10-3 to TRBJ2-3; D is ambiguous. V lost 2 bases, J lost 7 bases, and 4 bases lay in between. The CDR3 is 11 residues long. Germline loops: CDR1 ENHRY, CDR2 SYGVKD. CDR3 nucleotides: TGTGCCATCAGTGAGACTTATACGCAGTATTTT. Its translation is CAISETYTQYF.

The J gene is TRBJ1-3, the V gene TRBV5-1, with 7 bases fitting TRBD1. V lost 6 bases and J lost 3; bases outside the gene matches: 6. The length of the CDR3 is 14 residues. CDR1 is SGHRS and CDR2 is YFSETQ in the germline V gene. The CDR3, as DNA: TGCGCCAGCAAATGGGGGGACAGTGGAAACACCATATATTTT. The encoded protein is CASKWGDSGNTIYF. Complete variable domain (other parts from reference TRBV5-1 and TRBJ1-3): KAGVTQTPRYLIKTRGQQVTLSCSPISGHRSVSWYQQTPGQGLQFLFEYFSETQRNKGNFPGRFSGRQFSNSRSEMNVSTLELGDSALYLCASKWGDSGNTIYFGEGSWLTVV.

The chain has TRBV19 and TRBJ2-3; TRBD2 matches at 10 bases. Trimming cost V 9 bases and J 10 bases; bases outside gene matches: 13. The CDR3 spans 14 residues. Germline assignment: CDR1 LNHDA and CDR2 SQIVND (reference sequence). CDR3 region: CASLERGGLGAQYF. As DNA, the CDR3 is TGTGCCAGCCTTGAGCGGGGGGGCCTTGGGGCGCAGTATTTT.

The chain carries TRBV2 and TRBJ2-5; D is possibly TRBD1 (6 bases). The CDR3 extends over 14 amino acids. V lost 2 bases and J lost 7, with 14 bases in between. Germline V gene lookup returns CDR1 SNHLY and CDR2 FYNNEI. CDR3 DNA: TGTGCCAGCAGTGAAACTCAGGTCAGGGGGACCCAGTACTTC. It is translated as CASSETQVRGTQYF.

The chain uses TRBV5-1 and TRBJ1-1; D gene unclear. CDR3 length: 14 amino acids. In germline, CDR1 is SGHRS, CDR2 YFSETQ. Trimming pared 0 bases from V and 2 bases from J, leaving 8 bases between. In nucleotides, the CDR3 is TGCGCCAGCAGCTTGGCAACGGGAAACACTGAAGCTTTCTTT. Its protein product is CASSLATGNTEAFF.

This chain connects TRBV5-6 to TRBJ1-3; 7 nucleotides match TRBD1. The CDR3 loop spans 19 amino acids. V gave up 4 bases and J gave up 0 bases; unmatched junction bases: 16. Germline loops: CDR1 SGHDT, CDR2 YYEEEE. The DNA for the CDR3 is TGTGCCAGCAGCGGCATGACAGGGACGCAAATTAACTCTGGAAACACCATATATTTT. Protein sequence: CASSGMTGTQINSGNTIYF.

This sequence joins TRBV6-6 and TRBJ1-1; D uncertain. The CDR3 runs to 11 residues. V was shortened by 5 bases and J by 5 bases, with 6 bases between the two germline ends. The V gene's germline CDR1 is MNHNY and CDR2 SVGAGI (reference sequence). Here the CDR3 reads CASSGQTEAFF. DNA for the CDR3: TGTGCCAGCAGTGGGCAGACTGAAGCTTTCTTT.

The chain couples TRBV27 to TRBJ2-3; 7 bases are a match to TRBD2. Per the germline V gene, CDR1 is MNHEY and CDR2 is SMNVEV (reference sequence). The junction had 7 bases not matched to a gene; V was cut back by 6 bases and J by 4 bases. The CDR3 runs 14 residues. The CDR3 is CASSRLAASDTQYF. CDR3 DNA: TGTGCCAGCAGCCGACTAGCCGCTTCAGATACGCAGTATTTT.

The chain joins TRBV5-1 to TRBJ2-7; perhaps TRBD1 as D (5 bases). V lost 4 bases to trimming and J lost 0 bases, with 11 bases between them. Germline V gene data show CDR1 as SGHRS and CDR2 as YFSETQ. This CDR3 is 14 amino acids long. CDR3 region: CASSPTGNSYEQYF. CDR3 DNA: TGCGCCAGCAGCCCTACAGGAAACTCCTACGAGCAGTACTTC.

This chain links TRBV5-1 with TRBJ2-2; possible D gene TRBD2, 6 bases. The germline V and J ends were trimmed by 0 bases and 2 bases, with 8 bases remaining between them. CDR1 is SGHRS, CDR2 YFSETQ, per germline. The CDR3 extends over 15 amino acids. CDR3 in DNA: TGCGCCAGCAGCTTGGTCGGGGGAAACACCGGGGAGCTGTTTTTT. It translates to CASSLVGGNTGELFF.

This chain connects TRBV7-8 to TRBJ2-2; 7 bases match TRBD1. Germline V CDR1 and CDR2: SGHVS, FQNEAQ. The V gene end was trimmed by 4 bases and the J gene end by 0 bases; junction bases not matched to a gene: 11. The CDR3 has 18 residues. CDR3 nucleotides: TGTGCCAGCAGCTGGGTCCCAGGGGGATTTCCGAACACCGGGGAGCTGTTTTTT. This encodes CASSWVPGGFPNTGELFF. The variable domain in full, with the rest retrieved from reference TRBV7-8 and TRBJ2-2, is GAGVSQSPRYKVAKRGQDVALRCDPISGHVSLFWYQQALGQGPEFLTYFQNEAQLDKSGLPSDRFFAERPEGSVSTLKIQRTQQEDSAVYLCASSWVPGGFPNTGELFFGEGSRLTVL.

V usage is TRBV7-2 and J usage is TRBJ2-1; tentative D call: TRBD2 (6 bases). Looked up from germline, CDR1 is SGHTA and CDR2 is FQGNSA. The V gene lost 1 base and the J gene lost 5 bases, with 9 bases spanning the gap. There are 14 residues in the CDR3. The CDR3 sequence is CASSLGGGNNEQFF. The CDR3 DNA reads TGTGCCAGCAGCTTAGGGGGCGGGAACAATGAGCAGTTCTTC.

The chain links TRBV5-1 to TRBJ2-1; 9 bases map to TRBD2. Germline assignment: CDR1 SGHRS and CDR2 YFSETQ. The CDR3 totals 14 residues. The V segment lost 4 bases and the J segment 6 bases; nucleotides outside the gene matches: 5. CDR3 sequence (DNA): TGCGCCAGCAGCCCCGGGACTAGCTCCAATGAGCAGTTCTTC. It is translated as CASSPGTSSNEQFF.

This clone was counted once. The chain uses TRBV2 and TRBJ2-1; D perhaps matches TRBD2 (6 bases). Germline-derived CDR1 and CDR2 are SNHLY and FYNNEI. This CDR3 has 15 residues. V was clipped by 3 bases and J by 2 bases, with 11 bases between them. The CDR3 sequence is CASSEEGVTYNEQFF. DNA for the CDR3: TGTGCCAGCAGTGAGGAGGGTGTGACCTACAATGAGCAGTTCTTC.

This chain connects TRBV5-1 to TRBJ1-1; TRBD1 matches 8 bases. The CDR3 runs to 15 residues. Germline V gene data show CDR1 as SGHRS and CDR2 as YFSETQ. Unmatched junction bases numbered 8, after V lost 2 bases and J lost 5 bases. As DNA, the CDR3 is TGCGCCAGCAGCTTCCGACAGGGGTTGTCGACTGAAGCTTTCTTT. Amino acids: CASSFRQGLSTEAFF.

The chain couples TRBV19 to TRBJ2-3; 12 bases align to TRBD2. CDR1 LNHDA and CDR2 SQIVND come from the germline V gene (reference sequence). The CDR3 length is 20 residues. With V trimmed by 5 bases and J by 0 bases, 15 bases remained unmatched. CDR3 sequence: CASSALTSGGGKPSTDTQYF. The CDR3 DNA is TGTGCCAGTAGTGCCCTGACTAGCGGGGGAGGCAAACCTAGCACAGATACGCAGTATTTT.

The CDR3 here is CASSVDRQGYGYTF. CDR3 nucleotides: TGTGCCAGCAGCGTAGATAGACAGGGCTATGGCTACACCTTC. V is TRBV9 and J is TRBJ1-2; 7 nucleotides align to TRBD1. Trimming removed 0 bases from V and 4 bases from J; junction bases left unmatched: 3. CDR1 and CDR2 from the germline V gene are SGDLS and YYNGEE. The CDR3 is 14 amino acids.

This chain uses TRBV6-5 with TRBJ2-5, with D perhaps TRBD2 (5 bases). Trimming stripped 8 bases from V and 5 bases from J, with 9 bases between. Germline values: CDR1 MNHEY, CDR2 SVGAGI. This CDR3 is built from 11 residues. The CDR3 loop reads CASGRGETQYF. In nucleotides, the CDR3 is TGTGCCAGCGGAAGAGGGGAGACCCAGTACTTC.

This clone appeared once. The genes are TRBV30 and TRBJ1-2, with a weak D call TRBD1 (6 bases). The CDR3 consists of 12 residues. Germline V gene data show CDR1 as GTSNPN and CDR2 as SVGIG (reference sequence). The V end lost 7 bases, the J end lost 6 bases, and 15 bases lay between the germline ends. The CDR3 sequence: CASNRDWNGYTF. The CDR3 DNA sequence: TGTGCCTCAAACAGGGATTGGAATGGCTACACCTTC.

The V call is TRBV27, the J call TRBJ2-1; 10 bases agree with TRBD2. This CDR3 contains 16 residues. The trim removed 6 bases at V and 0 bases at J, leaving 5 bases unmatched. From germline, CDR1 is MNHEY and CDR2 SMNVEV (reference sequence). The CDR3 bases are TGTGCCAGCAGGGGACTAGCGAGGAACTCCTACAATGAGCAGTTCTTC. This gives the protein CASRGLARNSYNEQFF.

The chain employs TRBV9 and TRBJ1-1, with D unresolved. V was trimmed by 2 bases and J by 0 bases, leaving 5 bases between them. CDR3 length: 13 amino acids. The germline CDR1 and CDR2 sequences are SGDLS and YYNGEE. The CDR3 nucleotides are TGTGCCAGCAGCGTTACAATGAACACTGAAGCTTTCTTT. Protein product: CASSVTMNTEAFF.

This chain uses TRBV10-3 with TRBJ2-3, with TRBD2 identical over 8 bases. CDR3 size: 16 residues. Germline CDR1 reads ENHRY; CDR2 reads SYGVKD. The junction had 3 bases not matched to a gene; V was cut back by 0 bases and J by 1 base. CDR3 DNA: TGTGCCATCAGTGAGTCGGGGCGGGGGGGCACAGATACGCAGTATTTT. Translating it yields CAISESGRGGTDTQYF.

This clone was detected only once. The chain uses TRBV4-1 and TRBJ1-1; D is undetermined. Trimming stripped 3 bases from V and 0 bases from J, with 8 bases between. Germline CDR1 is MGHRA and CDR2 is YSYEKL. This CDR3 spans 14 amino acids. This CDR3 is CASSQVHMNTEAFF. For the CDR3, the DNA is TGCGCCAGCAGCCAGGTCCACATGAACACTGAAGCTTTCTTT.

This clone was detected only once. V is TRBV10-3 and J is TRBJ2-1; D is undetermined. Per germline, CDR1 ENHRY and CDR2 SYGVKD. Trimming shortened V by 3 bases and J by 6 bases, and 6 bases separated the two germline ends. The CDR3 loop spans 12 amino acids. CDR3 sequence (DNA): TGTGCCATCAGTGAAAGAGGCAATGAGCAGTTCTTC. Translation gives CAISERGNEQFF.

The chain employs TRBV5-1 and TRBJ1-2; D is perhaps TRBD1 (5 bases). The V end was cut by 0 bases, the J end by 1 base, with 10 bases between. This CDR3 has 15 residues. Germline CDR1 SGHRS, CDR2 YFSETQ. The CDR3 loop is CASSLVGALNYGYTF. The CDR3 coding sequence is TGCGCCAGCAGCTTGGTAGGGGCCCTTAACTATGGCTACACCTTC.

The chain couples TRBV7-6 to TRBJ2-5; TRBD2 aligns across 7 bases. Germline V gene lookup returns CDR1 SGHVS and CDR2 FNYEAQ. J lost 2 bases, V lost 4 bases, and 7 bases had no gene match. This CDR3 has 15 amino acids. The CDR3 sequence is CASSSGTKPQETQYF. The DNA for the CDR3 is TGTGCCAGCAGCTCCGGGACTAAACCGCAAGAGACCCAGTACTTC.

The V gene is TRBV7-2, the J gene TRBJ2-5, with D possibly being TRBD2 (6 bases). Germline V CDR1 and CDR2: SGHTA, FQGNSA. V gave up 1 base and J gave up 3 bases, with 12 bases separating them. This CDR3 contains 15 residues. The CDR3 region has the DNA TGTGCCAGCAGCTTAGGGATGCGGGACGAAGAGACCCAGTACTTC. Translating gives CASSLGMRDEETQYF.